The 8 T cell receptor beta chains in this list originate from one sample, sequenced in a study of early T cells in non-severe SARS-CoV-2 infection. TCRdb fed the 5' RACE reads into MiXCR, producing one record per CDR3 protein. In the table there are about 56,000 distinct CDR3 sequences, over 9.5% of which are singletons. The sample taken for sequencing was whole blood. All receptors come from an adult who was a healthcare worker with PCR-confirmed SARS-CoV-2 infection or an uninfected control (not recorded which).

There are a few counts of this clonotype. This chain uses TRBV29-1 with TRBJ2-3; D possibly uses TRBD1 or TRBD2 (5 bases each). The CDR3 spans 12 residues. Trimming removed 4 bases at V and 8 bases at J, with 13 bases between. CDR1 is SQVTM and CDR2 is ANQGSEA in the germline V gene. This CDR3 reads CSVAGAAGTQYF. Here the CDR3 DNA reads TGCAGCGTTGCCGGGGCCGCGGGTACGCAGTATTTT.

This clonotype was detected a few times. The V call is TRBV12-3 or TRBV12-4, the J call TRBJ2-1; D is ambiguous. V was pared by 6 bases and J by 7 bases, with 16 bases between. This CDR3 has 14 amino acids. For the CDR3, the DNA is TGTGCCAGCAGCCCTCTCCAGTTGTTTAATGAGCAGTTCTTC. This gives the protein CASSPLQLFNEQFF.

The genes are TRBV5-5 and TRBJ2-7, with TRBD1 as a possible D gene (6 bases). There are 13 residues in the CDR3. Germline loops: CDR1 SGHKS, CDR2 YYEKEE (reference sequence). Trimming removed 4 bases from V and 3 bases from J, with 11 bases in between. The CDR3 coding sequence is TGTGCCAGCAGCACTGGACAGAGCTACGAGCAGTACTTC. This encodes CASSTGQSYEQYF.

This clonotype was seen a few times. The gene calls are TRBV7-8 and TRBJ2-7; weak D call: TRBD1 (6 bases). The ends were cut back, 4 bases at V and 2 bases at J, with 15 bases in the middle. Per the germline V gene, CDR1 is SGHVS and CDR2 is FQNEAQ. This CDR3 spans 15 amino acids. This CDR3 is CASSSDRLKAYEQYF. CDR3 nucleotide sequence: TGTGCCAGCAGCTCCGACAGGCTGAAGGCCTACGAGCAGTACTTC. Variable domain in full (rest from reference TRBV7-8 and TRBJ2-7): GAGVSQSPRYKVAKRGQDVALRCDPISGHVSLFWYQQALGQGPEFLTYFQNEAQLDKSGLPSDRFFAERPEGSVSTLKIQRTQQEDSAVYLCASSSDRLKAYEQYFGPGTRLTVT.

This clonotype was counted many times. The chain recombines TRBV6-2 or TRBV6-3 with TRBJ1-5, with D unresolved. Trimming left V 2 bases short and J 0 bases short, with 11 bases between. Germline CDR1 MNHEY, CDR2 SVGEGT. CDR3 length: 16 residues. The DNA for the CDR3 is TGTGCCAGCAGTTACGCGGGAGGGTATAGCAATCAGCCCCAGCATTTT. It yields the protein CASSYAGGYSNQPQHF.

This clonotype appeared a few times. The chain recombines TRBV5-6 with TRBJ2-7; 10 bases are a match to TRBD2. The CDR3 has 13 amino acids. V lost 4 bases, J lost 7 bases, and 5 bases stayed unmatched. Per the germline V gene, CDR1 is SGHDT and CDR2 is YYEEEE. CDR3: CASSPGLAREQYF. The DNA for the CDR3 is TGTGCCAGCAGCCCGGGACTAGCGCGAGAGCAGTACTTC.

Turning to this clonotype: As the CDR3 is not closed by the conserved phenylalanine or tryptophan, this likely results from a read error. The chain joins TRBV7-2 to TRBJ2-3; 10 bases fit TRBD1. The CDR3 runs 14 residues. V lost 0 bases and J lost 6; bases outside the gene matches: 0. In germline, CDR1 is SGHTA, CDR2 FQGNSA. DNA for the CDR3: TGTGCCAGCAGCTTAGCGGGACAGGGGGATACGCAGTATCTT. Translating it yields CASSLAGQGDTQYL.

This clonotype has a handful of counts. The chain links TRBV2 to TRBJ1-1; the D gene is possibly TRBD1 (5 bases). Looked up from germline, CDR1 is SNHLY and CDR2 is FYNNEI. The CDR3 sequence is 13 residues long. V lost 6 bases, J lost 1 base, and 9 bases lay in between. CDR3 residues: CASSMGRNTEAFF. CDR3 sequence (DNA): TGTGCCAGCAGCATGGGACGGAACACTGAAGCTTTCTTT.